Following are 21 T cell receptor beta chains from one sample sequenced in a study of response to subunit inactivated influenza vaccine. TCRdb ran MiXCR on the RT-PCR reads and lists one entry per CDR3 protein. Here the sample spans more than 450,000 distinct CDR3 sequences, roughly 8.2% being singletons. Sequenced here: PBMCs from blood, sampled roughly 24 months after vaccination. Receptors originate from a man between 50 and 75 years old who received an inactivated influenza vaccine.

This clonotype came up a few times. The DNA for the CDR3 is TGTGCCAGCAGTGAGGGCGGGCTTTATGGCTACACCTTC. This sequence encodes CASSEGGLYGYTF. The chain is built from TRBV2 and TRBJ1-2; D remains unclear. The CDR3 length is 13 residues. V lost 3 bases and J lost 5, with 10 bases in between. Looked up from germline, CDR1 is SNHLY and CDR2 is FYNNEI.

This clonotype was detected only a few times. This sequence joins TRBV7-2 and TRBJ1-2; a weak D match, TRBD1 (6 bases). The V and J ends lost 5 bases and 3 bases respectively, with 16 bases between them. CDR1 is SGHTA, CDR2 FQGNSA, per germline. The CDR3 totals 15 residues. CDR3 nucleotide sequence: TGTGCCAGCAGCGCACTCGTAGGGGGGGACTATGGCTACACCTTC. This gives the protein CASSALVGGDYGYTF.

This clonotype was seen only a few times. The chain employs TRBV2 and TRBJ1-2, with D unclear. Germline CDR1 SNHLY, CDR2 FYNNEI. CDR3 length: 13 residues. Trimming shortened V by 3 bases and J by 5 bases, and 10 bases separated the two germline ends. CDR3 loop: CASSDGRGYGYTF. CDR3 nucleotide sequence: TGTGCCAGCAGTGACGGCAGAGGATATGGCTACACCTTC. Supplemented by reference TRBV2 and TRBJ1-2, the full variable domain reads EPEVTQTPSHQVTQMGQEVILRCVPISNHLYFYWYRQILGQKVEFLVSFYNNEISEKSEIFDDQFSVERPDGSNFTLKIRSTKLEDSAMYFCASSDGRGYGYTFGSGTRLTVV.

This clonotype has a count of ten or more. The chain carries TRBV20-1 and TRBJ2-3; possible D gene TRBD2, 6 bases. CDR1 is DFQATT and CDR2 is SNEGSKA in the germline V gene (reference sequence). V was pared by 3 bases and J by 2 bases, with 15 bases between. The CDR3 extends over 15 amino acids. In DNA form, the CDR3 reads TGCAGTGCTAGCCCTGGGGCGGGACTCACAGATACGCAGTATTTT. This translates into CSASPGAGLTDTQYF.

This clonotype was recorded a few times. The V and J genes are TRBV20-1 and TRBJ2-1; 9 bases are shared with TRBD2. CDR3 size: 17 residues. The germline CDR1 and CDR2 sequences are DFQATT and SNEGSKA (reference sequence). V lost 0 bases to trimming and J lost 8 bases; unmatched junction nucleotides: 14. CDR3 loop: CSARDRERLAERYEQFF. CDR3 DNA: TGCAGTGCTAGAGATCGAGAGAGACTAGCGGAGAGGTATGAGCAGTTCTTC.

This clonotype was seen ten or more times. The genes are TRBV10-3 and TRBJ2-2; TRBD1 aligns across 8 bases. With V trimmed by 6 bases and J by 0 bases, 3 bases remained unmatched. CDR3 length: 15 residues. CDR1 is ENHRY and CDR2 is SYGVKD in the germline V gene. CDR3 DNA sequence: TGTGCCATCAGACCGGGACAGGCGAACACCGGGGAGCTGTTTTTT. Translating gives CAIRPGQANTGELFF.

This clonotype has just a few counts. Here the CDR3 DNA reads TGCAGCGGGCGACTAGCGGGGGCCAAGATCTACCAAGAGACCCAGTACTTC. Protein product: CSGRLAGAKIYQETQYF. V usage is TRBV29-1 and J usage is TRBJ2-5; TRBD2 agrees at 12 bases. The CDR3 totals 17 residues. Germline V gives CDR1 SQVTM, CDR2 ANQGSEA. The V gene end was trimmed by 7 bases and the J gene end by 0 bases; junction bases not matched to a gene: 12.

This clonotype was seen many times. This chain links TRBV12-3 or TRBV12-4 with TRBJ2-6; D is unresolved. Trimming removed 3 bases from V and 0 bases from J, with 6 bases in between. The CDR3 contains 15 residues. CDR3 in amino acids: CASSFHGSGANVLTF. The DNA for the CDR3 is TGTGCCAGCAGTTTTCATGGCTCTGGGGCCAACGTCCTGACTTTC.

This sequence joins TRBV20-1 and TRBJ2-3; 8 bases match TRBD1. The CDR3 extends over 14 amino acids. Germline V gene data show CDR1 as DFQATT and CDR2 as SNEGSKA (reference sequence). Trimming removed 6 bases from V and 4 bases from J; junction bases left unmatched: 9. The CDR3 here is CSAAGQGMSDTQYF. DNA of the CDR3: TGCAGTGCGGCCGGACAGGGTATGTCAGATACGCAGTATTTT.

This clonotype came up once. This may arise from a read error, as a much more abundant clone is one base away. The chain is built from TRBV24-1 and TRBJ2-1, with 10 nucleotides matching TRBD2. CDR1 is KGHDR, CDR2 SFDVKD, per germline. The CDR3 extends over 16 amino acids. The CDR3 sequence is CATGDRTSGAYNEQFF. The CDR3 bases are TGTGCCACCGGTGATCGGACTAGCGGAGCTTACAATGAGCAGTTCTTC.

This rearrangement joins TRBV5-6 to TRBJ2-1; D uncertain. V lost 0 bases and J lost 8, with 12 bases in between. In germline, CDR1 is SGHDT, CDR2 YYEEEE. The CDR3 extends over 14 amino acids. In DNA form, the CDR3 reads TGTGCCAGCAGCTTGGCCCCGAGCTCGTATGAGCAGTTCTTC. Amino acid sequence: CASSLAPSSYEQFF.

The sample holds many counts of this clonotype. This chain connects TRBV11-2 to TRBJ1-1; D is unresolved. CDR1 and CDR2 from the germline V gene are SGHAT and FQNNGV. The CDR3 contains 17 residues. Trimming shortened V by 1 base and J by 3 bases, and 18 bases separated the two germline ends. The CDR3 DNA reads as TGTGCCAGCAGCTTAGGCCTTCGGGGAAAGAGGGACACTGAAGCTTTCTTT. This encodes CASSLGLRGKRDTEAFF.

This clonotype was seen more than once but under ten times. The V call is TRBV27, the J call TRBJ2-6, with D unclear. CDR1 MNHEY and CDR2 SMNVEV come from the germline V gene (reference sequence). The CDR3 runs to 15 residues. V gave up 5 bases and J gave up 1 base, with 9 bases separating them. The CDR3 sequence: CASSPDESGANVLTF. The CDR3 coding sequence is TGTGCCAGCAGTCCCGACGAGTCTGGGGCCAACGTCCTGACTTTC.

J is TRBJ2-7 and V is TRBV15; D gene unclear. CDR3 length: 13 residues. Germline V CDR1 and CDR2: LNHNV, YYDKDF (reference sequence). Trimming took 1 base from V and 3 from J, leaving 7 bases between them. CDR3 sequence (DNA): TGTGCCACCAGCAGAGCGACGGGCTACGAGCAGTACTTC. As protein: CATSRATGYEQYF.

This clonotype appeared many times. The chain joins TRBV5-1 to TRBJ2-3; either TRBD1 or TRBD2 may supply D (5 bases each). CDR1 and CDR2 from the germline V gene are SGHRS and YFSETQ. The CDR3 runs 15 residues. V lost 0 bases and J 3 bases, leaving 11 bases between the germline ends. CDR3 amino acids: CASSLGTGQTDTQYF. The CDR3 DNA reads TGCGCCAGCAGCTTGGGAACGGGGCAGACAGATACGCAGTATTTT.

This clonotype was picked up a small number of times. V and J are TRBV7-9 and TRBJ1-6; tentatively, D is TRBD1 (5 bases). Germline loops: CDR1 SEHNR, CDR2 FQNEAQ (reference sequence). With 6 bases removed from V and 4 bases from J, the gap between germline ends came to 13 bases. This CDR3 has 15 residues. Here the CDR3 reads CASRDKTEYNSPLHF. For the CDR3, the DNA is TGTGCCAGCAGGGACAAGACAGAGTATAATTCACCCCTCCACTTT.

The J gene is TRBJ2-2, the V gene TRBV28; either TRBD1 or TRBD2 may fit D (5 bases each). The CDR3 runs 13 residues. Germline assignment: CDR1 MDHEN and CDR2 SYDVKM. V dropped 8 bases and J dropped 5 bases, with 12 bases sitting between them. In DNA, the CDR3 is TGTGCCAGCCGGCCGTGGGGGACCGGGGAGCTGTTTTTT. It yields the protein CASRPWGTGELFF.

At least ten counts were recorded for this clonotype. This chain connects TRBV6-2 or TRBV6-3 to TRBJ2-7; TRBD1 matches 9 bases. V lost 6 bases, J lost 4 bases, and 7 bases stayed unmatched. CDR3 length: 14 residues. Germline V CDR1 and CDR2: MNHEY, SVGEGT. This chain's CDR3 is CASRAGTGTYEQYF. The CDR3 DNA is TGTGCCAGCAGAGCCGGGACAGGGACTTACGAGCAGTACTTC.

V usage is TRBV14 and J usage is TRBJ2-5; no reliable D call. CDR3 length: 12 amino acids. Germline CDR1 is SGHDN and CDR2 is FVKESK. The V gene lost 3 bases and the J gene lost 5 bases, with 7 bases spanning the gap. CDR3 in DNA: TGTGCCAGCAGCCAGATGAGCGAGACCCAGTACTTC. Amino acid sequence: CASSQMSETQYF. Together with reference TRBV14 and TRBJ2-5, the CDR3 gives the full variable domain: EAGVTQFPSHSVIEKGQTVTLRCDPISGHDNLYWYRRVMGKEIKFLLHFVKESKQDESGMPNNRFLAERTGGTYSTLKVQPAELEDSGVYFCASSQMSETQYFGPGTRLLVL.

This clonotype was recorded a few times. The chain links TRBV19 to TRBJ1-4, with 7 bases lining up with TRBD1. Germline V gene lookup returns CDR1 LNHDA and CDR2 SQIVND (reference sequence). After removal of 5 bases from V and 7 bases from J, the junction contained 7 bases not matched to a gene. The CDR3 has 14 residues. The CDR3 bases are TGTGCCAGTAGTTCCCGACAGGGCACTGAAAAACTGTTTTTT. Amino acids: CASSSRQGTEKLFF.

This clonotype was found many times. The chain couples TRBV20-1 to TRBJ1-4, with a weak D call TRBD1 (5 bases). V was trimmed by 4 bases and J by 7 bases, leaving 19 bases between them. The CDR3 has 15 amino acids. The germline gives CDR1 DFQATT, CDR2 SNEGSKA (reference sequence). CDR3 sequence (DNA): TGCAGTGCTACTCGGGGGGGGGGTATAGGTGAAAAACTGTTTTTT. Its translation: CSATRGGGIGEKLFF.